Sequencing of this T cell receptor beta chain was carried out in a study of T cells in Graves' hyperthyroidism and ophthalmopathy. On this clonotype itself: What it binds is not known.

There were TCR beta CDR3 regions amplified from RNA transcripts. A first-round RT-PCR of the TCR CDR3 used the HTBI primer set. TCRdb re-called the multiplex PCR reads with MiXCR, one entry per CDR3 protein. The data show 450,000 to 650,000 distinct CDR3 sequences, around 20% seen once. The study left out patients who had uncontrolled infection, other autoimmune disease, pregnancy or lactation. Study results and limitations: Most expanded thyroid clonotypes above 0.001 recurred in blood.

Material: blood. The TCR comes from a man between 18 and 35 years old with Graves' hyperthyroidism.

The CDR3 here is CATSRVAGALGTEAFF. CDR3 bases: TGTGCCACCAGCAGAGTCGCAGGGGCCTTGGGGACTGAAGCTTTCTTT. The chain carries TRBV15 and TRBJ1-1, with a weak D call TRBD1 (6 bases). The germline gives CDR1 LNHNV, CDR2 YYDKDF (reference sequence). CDR3 length: 16 amino acids. V was pared by 1 base and J by 5 bases, with 17 bases between. The whole variable domain, remainder taken from reference TRBV15 and TRBJ1-1, is DAMVIQNPRYQVTQFGKPVTLSCSQTLNHNVMYWYQQKSSQAPKLLFHYYDKDFNNEADTPDNFQSRRPNTSFCFLDIRSPGLGDTAMYLCATSRVAGALGTEAFFGQGTRLTVV.